Each of the 20 T cell receptor beta chains below was sequenced from the same sample in a study of response to subunit inactivated influenza vaccine. TCRdb re-called the RT-PCR reads through MiXCR, storing one row per CDR3 protein. The sample records about 530,000 distinct CDR3 sequences, about 11% being singletons. Material: PBMCs from blood, obtained on the day of vaccination. All receptors derive from a man in his fifties who received an inactivated influenza vaccine.

This clonotype came up a few times. V gene TRBV2 combines with J gene TRBJ1-6; perhaps TRBD1 as D (6 bases). The CDR3 spans 14 residues. Looked up from germline, CDR1 is SNHLY and CDR2 is FYNNEI. V lost 4 bases and J lost 11, with 15 bases in between. The CDR3 loop is CASSVGQGRTPLHF. CDR3 DNA sequence: TGTGCCAGCAGTGTGGGACAAGGTAGAACACCCCTCCACTTT.

The chain is built from TRBV7-9 and TRBJ2-7, with 7 bases fitting TRBD1. The ends lost 4 bases at V and 3 bases at J; junction bases unmatched: 6. The CDR3 runs to 14 residues. CDR1 and CDR2 (germline): SEHNR, FQNEAQ (reference sequence). CDR3 in DNA: TGTGCCAGCAGCTCTCGCCGGGACAGCTACGAGCAGTACTTC. Translation gives CASSSRRDSYEQYF.

This clonotype occurred a few times. The rearrangement links TRBV11-2 to TRBJ2-1; a weak D match, TRBD2 (5 bases). V was shortened by 1 base and J by 6 bases, with 10 bases between the two germline ends. The CDR3 runs 14 residues. Germline CDR1 SGHAT, CDR2 FQNNGV. The CDR3 DNA sequence: TGTGCCAGCAGCTTAGGCCAGAGGGTCAATGAGCAGTTCTTC. Translation: CASSLGQRVNEQFF.

This clonotype was detected a few times. This chain connects TRBV3-1 to TRBJ2-7; 7 nucleotides align to TRBD1. J lost 5 bases, V lost 3 bases, and 7 bases had no gene match. CDR1 and CDR2 from the germline V gene are LGHDT and YNNKEL (reference sequence). CDR3 length equals 14 residues. DNA of the CDR3: TGTGCCAGCAGCCAGAGACAGGGAGCTGACGAGCAGTACTTC. As protein: CASSQRQGADEQYF.

The chain couples TRBV3-1 to TRBJ2-2; D possibly corresponds to TRBD1 (6 bases). Trimming pared 6 bases from V and 7 bases from J, leaving 9 bases between. From germline, CDR1 is LGHDT and CDR2 YNNKEL (reference sequence). The CDR3 is 12 residues long. Here the CDR3 DNA reads TGTGCCAGCAGACAGGGTGGCGGGGAGCTGTTTTTT. This sequence encodes CASRQGGGELFF.

This clonotype was seen at least ten times. The chain recombines TRBV12-3 or TRBV12-4 with TRBJ2-7; D is uncertain. CDR3 length equals 16 residues. V dropped 1 base and J dropped 1 base, with 14 bases sitting between them. CDR3 residues: CASSLGPSVGSYEQYF. CDR3 bases: TGTGCCAGCAGTTTAGGGCCCAGCGTGGGGTCCTACGAGCAGTACTTC.

The V and J genes are TRBV23-1 and TRBJ2-1; TRBD1 is a possible D gene (6 bases). TRBV23-1 is reported as an ORF; its role is uncertain. The V gene lost 0 bases and the J gene lost 6 bases, with 9 bases spanning the gap. This CDR3 spans 14 amino acids. CDR3 in DNA: TGCGCCAGCAGTCAATCTGAACAGGGCAATGAGCAGTTCTTC. Residues: CASSQSEQGNEQFF.

This chain joins TRBV25-1 and TRBJ2-5; TRBD2 agrees at 7 bases. The CDR3 is made up of 18 amino acids. V was clipped by 0 bases and J by 5 bases; unmatched bases: 15. CDR1 MGHDK and CDR2 SYGVNS come from the germline V gene. The DNA for the CDR3 is TGTGCCAGCAGTGAATATGGAGGACTAGTGGCGTCATCGGAGACCCAGTACTTC. Translating gives CASSEYGGLVASSETQYF.

This clonotype was detected only a few times. V gene TRBV7-9 combines with J gene TRBJ2-7, with a tentative D call TRBD2 (5 bases). The CDR3 contains 15 residues. The V and J ends lost 1 base and 6 bases respectively, with 16 bases between them. The V gene's germline CDR1 is SEHNR and CDR2 FQNEAQ (reference sequence). The CDR3 DNA sequence: TGTGCCAGCAGCTTAGTGTGGCCCCATGAGGGCGAGCAGTACTTC. Amino acids: CASSLVWPHEGEQYF.

The gene calls are TRBV25-1 and TRBJ2-3; 10 nucleotides align to TRBD2. The CDR3 spans 15 residues. CDR1 and CDR2 (germline): MGHDK, SYGVNS. Trimming took 3 bases from V and 5 from J; bases not matched to a gene: 5. In DNA, the CDR3 is TGTGCCAGCAGTGATAGCGGGAGGCCGGGAGATACGCAGTATTTT. It translates to CASSDSGRPGDTQYF.

This clonotype was recorded a few times. The CDR3 is CASSGGTGGFTDTQYF. The CDR3 DNA is TGCGCCAGCAGCGGGGGGACAGGGGGCTTCACAGATACGCAGTATTTT. The chain couples TRBV5-1 to TRBJ2-3, with 12 bases aligning to TRBD1. V lost 4 bases and J lost 2; bases outside the gene matches: 5. This CDR3 comprises 16 residues. CDR1 is SGHRS, CDR2 YFSETQ, per germline.

This clonotype was counted only a few times. This chain joins TRBV6-1 and TRBJ2-5, with D perhaps TRBD2 (6 bases). This CDR3 has 16 amino acids. The V and J ends lost 4 bases and 4 bases respectively, with 19 bases between them. Germline V gene data show CDR1 as MNHNS and CDR2 as SASEGT. The CDR3 sequence: CASSGTSLGDSETQYF. In DNA, the CDR3 is TGTGCCAGCAGTGGAACTAGCTTAGGCGATTCAGAGACCCAGTACTTC.

The chain has TRBV6-2 or TRBV6-3 and TRBJ2-5; possible D gene TRBD2, 6 bases. Germline V gives CDR1 MNHEY, CDR2 SVGEGT. This CDR3 has 16 amino acids. V gave up 1 base and J gave up 5 bases, with 17 bases separating them. CDR3 sequence reads: CASSYFSQGLGETQYF. CDR3 bases: TGTGCCAGCAGTTACTTTTCGCAGGGACTTGGGGAGACCCAGTACTTC.

The rearrangement joins TRBV5-6 to TRBJ2-5, with TRBD2 matching 8 bases. Germline V lookup: CDR1 SGHDT, CDR2 YYEEEE. The CDR3 contains 15 residues. J gave up 4 bases and V 2 bases, and 7 bases lay outside the gene matches. The DNA for the CDR3 is TGTGCCAGCAGCTTTCAGCGGGGGAGGTTAGAGACCCAGTACTTC. Protein: CASSFQRGRLETQYF.

In this sample, this clonotype turned up many times. The CDR3 reads CATSEDASGNTIYF. As DNA, the CDR3 is TGTGCCACCAGCGAAGATGCTTCGGGAAACACCATATATTTT. The chain has TRBV15 and TRBJ1-3; D is uncertain. The CDR3 runs to 14 residues. With 5 bases removed from V and 4 bases from J, the gap between germline ends came to 12 bases. Germline CDR1 reads LNHNV; CDR2 reads YYDKDF (reference sequence). Using reference TRBV15 and TRBJ1-3 for the parts outside the CDR3, the full variable domain is DAMVIQNPRYQVTQFGKPVTLSCSQTLNHNVMYWYQQKSSQAPKLLFHYYDKDFNNEADTPDNFQSRRPNTSFCFLDIRSPGLGDTAMYLCATSEDASGNTIYFGEGSWLTVV.

This clonotype turned up a few times. The chain employs TRBV11-2 and TRBJ1-4; D is unclear. From germline, CDR1 is SGHAT and CDR2 FQNNGV. The ends were cut back, 6 bases at V and 8 bases at J, with 10 bases in the middle. The CDR3 contains 12 residues. CDR3 sequence (DNA): TGTGCCAGCAGTGGATCGGGAGAAAAACTGTTTTTT. Encoded protein: CASSGSGEKLFF.

The table lists this clonotype with a few counts. The DNA for the CDR3 is TGTGCCAGCATACTCGCGCGGGACAGCTCCTACGAGCAGTACTTC. It specifies CASILARDSSYEQYF. The V and J genes are TRBV28 and TRBJ2-7, with D tentatively TRBD1 (7 bases). The V and J ends lost 7 bases and 0 bases respectively, with 16 bases between them. The CDR3 has 15 residues. Per the germline V gene, CDR1 is MDHEN and CDR2 is SYDVKM.

The rearrangement joins TRBV2 to TRBJ1-2; TRBD1 is a possible D gene (5 bases). The V end lost 6 bases, the J end lost 2 bases, and 16 bases lay between the germline ends. Germline CDR1 reads SNHLY; CDR2 reads FYNNEI. CDR3 size: 15 residues. The CDR3: CASSENPTANYGYTF. The CDR3 bases are TGTGCCAGCAGCGAGAATCCGACAGCCAACTATGGCTACACCTTC.

This clonotype was seen a few times. V usage is TRBV15 and J usage is TRBJ1-2, with D possibly being TRBD1 (5 bases). CDR3 size: 16 residues. Between the trimmed V and J ends, which lost 0 bases and 4 bases, there was a span of 15 bases. Germline lookup yields CDR1 LNHNV and CDR2 YYDKDF (reference sequence). The CDR3 here is CATSRETDTALYGYTF. The DNA for the CDR3 is TGTGCCACCAGCAGAGAAACGGACACAGCACTCTATGGCTACACCTTC.

This clonotype has a count of ten or more. The V gene is TRBV10-3, the J gene TRBJ1-2; TRBD1 might be the D (6 bases). In germline, CDR1 is ENHRY, CDR2 SYGVKD. V lost 4 bases, J lost 6 bases, and 6 bases lay in between. CDR3 length: 11 amino acids. This chain's CDR3 is CAISGQDGYTF. The CDR3 DNA reads as TGTGCCATCAGTGGACAGGATGGCTACACCTTC.